Shown below are 16 T cell receptor beta chains from a single sample sequenced in a study of blood T cell repertoires in COVID-19. The table came from immunoSEQ multiplex PCR; TCRdb's copy has only in-frame clones and leaves some out. The sample holds 15,000 or so clones, 70% to 90% seen once. Sequences were obtained from peripheral blood. The receptors here all came from a human donor in a cohort sampled during active COVID-19.

The table lists this clone with a count of one. This chain uses TRBV5-1 with TRBJ1-2; 8 nucleotides line up with TRBD1. This CDR3 comprises 14 residues. V lost 4 bases to trimming and J lost 4 bases; unmatched junction nucleotides: 6. CDR1 and CDR2 (germline): SGHRS, YFSETQ. As DNA, the CDR3 is TGCGCCAGCAGCACCGGACAGGGACCCTATGGCTACACCTTC. It specifies CASSTGQGPYGYTF.

The V and J genes are TRBV2 and TRBJ1-2; D ambiguous. The V end was cut by 2 bases, the J end by 1 base, with 5 bases between. This CDR3 spans 13 amino acids. Germline CDR1 SNHLY, CDR2 FYNNEI. CDR3 DNA: TGTGCCAGCAGTGAACAGATTAACTATGGCTACACCTTC. Translation: CASSEQINYGYTF.

V and J are TRBV11-2 and TRBJ2-7, with a tentative D call TRBD1 (5 bases). Germline V gene sequence: CDR1 SGHAT, CDR2 FQNNGV. Trimming took off 5 bases at V and 6 bases at J, with 14 bases between the two ends. This CDR3 is built from 13 residues. Written as DNA, the CDR3 is TGTGCCAGCAGCCCTAACCCCCAGGGCGAGCAGTACTTC. As protein: CASSPNPQGEQYF.

The chain employs TRBV30 and TRBJ1-5; D is uncertain. The V gene's germline CDR1 is GTSNPN and CDR2 SVGIG (reference sequence). The V and J ends lost 2 bases and 2 bases respectively, with 10 bases between them. This CDR3 has 14 residues. CDR3 sequence (DNA): TGTGCCTGGAGTCGTGACACAGGCAATCAGCCCCAGCATTTT. This translates into CAWSRDTGNQPQHF.

The sample holds one count of this clone. The J gene is TRBJ1-2, the V gene TRBV12-3 or TRBV12-4, with D possibly matching TRBD1 (5 bases). The CDR3 runs to 13 residues. The V and J ends lost 7 bases and 4 bases respectively, with 13 bases between them. The CDR3 DNA sequence: TGTGCCAGCACTACGGACAAAAGCTATGGCTACACCTTC. This codes for CASTTDKSYGYTF.

This chain links TRBV29-1 with TRBJ2-5; TRBD2 matches at 8 bases. CDR1 is SQVTM and CDR2 is ANQGSEA in the germline V gene. This CDR3 is 13 amino acids long. Germline trimming cut 3 bases from V and 5 bases from J; bases unmatched to any gene: 5. The CDR3 nucleotides are TGCAGCGTTGATACGCAGCGGGGGGAGACCCAGTACTTC. Translated, it gives CSVDTQRGETQYF.

The chain employs TRBV7-2 and TRBJ1-3; the D is unclear. The germline V gene encodes CDR1 SGHTA and CDR2 FQGNSA. The CDR3 runs to 13 residues. Trimming took off 5 bases at V and 4 bases at J, with 9 bases between the two ends. CDR3 sequence (DNA): TGTGCCAGCAGCCCTCTCCCCGGAAACACCATATATTTT. As protein: CASSPLPGNTIYF.

This sequence joins TRBV7-9 and TRBJ2-1, with 8 bases matching TRBD1. The CDR3 runs to 16 residues. J was trimmed by 2 bases and V by 1 base; bases with no gene match: 4. The germline V gene encodes CDR1 SEHNR and CDR2 FQNEAQ (reference sequence). For the CDR3, the DNA is TGTGCCAGCAGCTTAGGAGACAGGGGTCCCTACAATGAGCAGTTCTTC. This codes for CASSLGDRGPYNEQFF.

This clone appeared a single time. The chain combines TRBV27 with TRBJ1-2, with TRBD1 as a possible D gene (5 bases). Looked up from germline, CDR1 is MNHEY and CDR2 is SMNVEV (reference sequence). Between the trimmed V and J ends, which lost 8 bases and 1 base, there was a span of 17 bases. This CDR3 spans 15 amino acids. As DNA, the CDR3 is TGTGCCAGCTCCGACCCCCCTCAGGGTAACTATGGCTACACCTTC. Translation: CASSDPPQGNYGYTF.

The sample holds one count of this clone. J is TRBJ2-5 and V is TRBV11-1, with a possible D match to TRBD2 (7 bases). CDR1 is SGHAT, CDR2 FQDESV, per germline (reference sequence). The ends were cut back, 5 bases at V and 2 bases at J, with 18 bases in the middle. The CDR3 length is 16 residues. CDR3 protein: CASSHRRGRTQETQYF. CDR3 coding DNA: TGTGCCAGCAGCCACCGGCGGGGGCGGACACAAGAGACCCAGTACTTC.

The rearrangement joins TRBV15 to TRBJ2-3; 9 bases agree with TRBD2. The CDR3 length is 16 residues. In germline, CDR1 is LNHNV, CDR2 YYDKDF (reference sequence). The ends lost 1 base at V and 0 bases at J; junction bases unmatched: 2. DNA for the CDR3: TGTGCCACCAGCAGAGGGCTAGCGGGGAGCACAGATACGCAGTATTTT. Amino acid sequence: CATSRGLAGSTDTQYF.

This rearrangement joins TRBV18 to TRBJ1-1; D ambiguous. Germline lookup yields CDR1 KGHSH and CDR2 LQKENI. This CDR3 contains 15 residues. Trimming took 2 bases from V and 4 from J, leaving 14 bases between them. The CDR3 loop is CASSPGLQRATEAFF. The DNA of the CDR3 is TGTGCCAGCTCACCAGGGCTGCAGAGGGCCACTGAAGCTTTCTTT.

This chain uses TRBV5-1 with TRBJ2-4, with 7 positions matching TRBD1. The V segment lost 0 bases and the J segment 8 bases; nucleotides outside the gene matches: 5. CDR3 length: 14 amino acids. Germline V gene data show CDR1 as SGHRS and CDR2 as YFSETQ. The CDR3 nucleotides are TGCGCCAGCAGCTTGGATCTCCAGGGGGACATTCAGTACTTC. Protein sequence: CASSLDLQGDIQYF.

The rearrangement joins TRBV11-2 to TRBJ2-1, with TRBD2 identical over 7 bases. Losses at the gene ends were 3 bases for V and 6 bases for J; bases not matched to a gene: 8. CDR1 and CDR2 (germline): SGHAT, FQNNGV. The CDR3 is 15 amino acids. CDR3: CASSFGGGGLNEQFF. In nucleotides, the CDR3 is TGTGCCAGCAGCTTCGGCGGGGGTGGGCTCAATGAGCAGTTCTTC.

This chain connects TRBV5-1 to TRBJ2-4; possibly TRBD1 for D (6 bases). The CDR3 covers 15 residues. V was shortened by 4 bases and J by 3 bases, with 14 bases between the two germline ends. CDR1 and CDR2 (germline): SGHRS, YFSETQ. The CDR3 DNA follows: TGCGCCAGCAGCCGAGGGGGTCGTGGCAAAAACATTCAGTACTTC. Translation gives CASSRGGRGKNIQYF. The whole variable domain, remainder taken from reference TRBV5-1 and TRBJ2-4, is KAGVTQTPRYLIKTRGQQVTLSCSPISGHRSVSWYQQTPGQGLQFLFEYFSETQRNKGNFPGRFSGRQFSNSRSEMNVSTLELGDSALYLCASSRGGRGKNIQYFGAGTRLSVL.

This clone was counted a single time. V usage is TRBV7-9 and J usage is TRBJ1-2; possibly TRBD1 for D (6 bases). The CDR3 contains 14 residues. CDR1 SEHNR and CDR2 FQNEAQ come from the germline V gene (reference sequence). The V gene lost 6 bases and the J gene lost 8 bases, with 19 bases spanning the gap. CDR3: CASRPSGGLGGYTF. As DNA, the CDR3 is TGTGCCAGCAGACCCTCCGGGGGGCTCGGGGGCTACACCTTC.